This T cell receptor (beta chain) was identified during a study of blood T cell repertoires in COVID-19. Study-level information: Some COVID-19 samples were acute and others convalescent; all came from the United States, Italy and Spain. PBMCs, B-cell-depleted T cells, or T cells provided the cDNA or gDNA that made up the material.

In the original analysis: Estimates of nucleated cell counts were drawn from the amplification of reference gene primers. Here immunoSEQ multiplex PCR was the method, and the copy in TCRdb shows in-frame clones only, minus some. D and trimming come from the DNA, and the V and J calls and clone size come from that table. The data show approximately 200,000 clones, around nine tenths seen once. The CDR3 contains 13 residues. From germline, CDR1 is LGHDT and CDR2 YNNKEL (reference sequence). V was pared by 2 bases and J by 6 bases, with 11 bases between. This TCR came from a man in his sixties who had recovered from COVID-19. Sample: peripheral blood. The gene calls are TRBV3-1 (or the pseudogene TRBV3-2) and TRBJ2-7; a weak D match, TRBD1 (5 bases). For the CDR3, the DNA is TGTGCCAGCAGCCAACAGGGATTAGGCGAGCAGTACTTC. Translation gives CASSQQGLGEQYF.